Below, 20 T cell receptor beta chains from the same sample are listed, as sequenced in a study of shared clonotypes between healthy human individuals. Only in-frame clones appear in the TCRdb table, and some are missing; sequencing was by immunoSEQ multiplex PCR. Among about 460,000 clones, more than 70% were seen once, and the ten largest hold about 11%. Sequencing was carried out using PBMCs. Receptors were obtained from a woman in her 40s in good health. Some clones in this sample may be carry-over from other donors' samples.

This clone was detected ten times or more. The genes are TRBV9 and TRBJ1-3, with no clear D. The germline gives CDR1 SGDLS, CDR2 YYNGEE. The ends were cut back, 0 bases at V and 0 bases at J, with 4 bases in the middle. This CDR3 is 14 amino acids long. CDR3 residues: CASSVDPSGNTIYF. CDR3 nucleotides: TGTGCCAGCAGCGTAGATCCCTCTGGAAACACCATATATTTT.

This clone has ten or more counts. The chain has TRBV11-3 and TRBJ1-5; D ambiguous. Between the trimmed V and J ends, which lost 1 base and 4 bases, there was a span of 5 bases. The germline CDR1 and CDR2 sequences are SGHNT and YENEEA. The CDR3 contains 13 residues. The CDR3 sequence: CASSLVRNQPQHF. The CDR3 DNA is TGTGCCAGCAGCTTAGTCCGGAATCAGCCCCAGCATTTT. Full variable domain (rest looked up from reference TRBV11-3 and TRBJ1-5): EAGVVQSPRYKIIEKKQPVAFWCNPISGHNTLYWYLQNLGQGPELLIRYENEEAVDDSQLPKDRFSAERLKGVDSTLKIQPAELGDSAVYLCASSLVRNQPQHFGDGTRLSIL.

The CDR3 here is CASRTGASETQYF. The CDR3 DNA is TGTGCCAGCAGGACAGGGGCGAGTGAGACCCAGTACTTC. The chain recombines TRBV2 with TRBJ2-5; TRBD1 matches at 8 bases. In germline, CDR1 is SNHLY, CDR2 FYNNEI. The CDR3 has 13 amino acids. V was clipped by 6 bases and J by 5 bases; unmatched bases: 5.

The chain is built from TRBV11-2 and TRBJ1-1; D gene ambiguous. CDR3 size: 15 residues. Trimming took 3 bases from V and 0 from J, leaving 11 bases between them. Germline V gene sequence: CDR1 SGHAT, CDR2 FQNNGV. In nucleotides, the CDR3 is TGTGCCAGCAGCTTTCGAGGAGACATGAACACTGAAGCTTTCTTT. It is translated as CASSFRGDMNTEAFF. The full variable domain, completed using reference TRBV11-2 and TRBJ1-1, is EAGVAQSPRYKIIEKRQSVAFWCNPISGHATLYWYQQILGQGPKLLIQFQNNGVVDDSQLPKDRFSAERLKGVDSTLKIQPAKLEDSAVYLCASSFRGDMNTEAFFGQGTRLTVV.

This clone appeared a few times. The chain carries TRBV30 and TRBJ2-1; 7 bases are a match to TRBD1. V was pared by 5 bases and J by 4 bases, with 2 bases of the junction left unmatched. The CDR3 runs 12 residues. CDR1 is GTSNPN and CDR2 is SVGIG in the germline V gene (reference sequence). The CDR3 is CAWDRVYNEQFF. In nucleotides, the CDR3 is TGTGCCTGGGACAGGGTTTACAATGAGCAGTTCTTC.

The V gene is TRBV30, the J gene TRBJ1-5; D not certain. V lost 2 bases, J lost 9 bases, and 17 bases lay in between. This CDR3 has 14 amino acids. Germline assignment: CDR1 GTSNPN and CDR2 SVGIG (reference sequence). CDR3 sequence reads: CAWSSTVREGPQHF. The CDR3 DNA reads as TGTGCCTGGAGTTCGACGGTCCGAGAGGGGCCCCAGCATTTT.

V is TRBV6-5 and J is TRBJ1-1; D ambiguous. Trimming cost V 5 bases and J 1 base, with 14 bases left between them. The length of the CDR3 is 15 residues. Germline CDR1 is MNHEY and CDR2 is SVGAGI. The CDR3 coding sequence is TGTGCCAGCAGTACCCCTGGGCAGCCGAACACTGAAGCTTTCTTT. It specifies CASSTPGQPNTEAFF.

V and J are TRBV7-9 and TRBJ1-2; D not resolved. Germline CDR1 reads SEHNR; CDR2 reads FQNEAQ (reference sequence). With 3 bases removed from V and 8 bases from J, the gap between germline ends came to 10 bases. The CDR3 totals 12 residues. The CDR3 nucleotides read TGTGCCAGCAGCTTCGAGGTTGACGGCTACACCTTC. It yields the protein CASSFEVDGYTF.

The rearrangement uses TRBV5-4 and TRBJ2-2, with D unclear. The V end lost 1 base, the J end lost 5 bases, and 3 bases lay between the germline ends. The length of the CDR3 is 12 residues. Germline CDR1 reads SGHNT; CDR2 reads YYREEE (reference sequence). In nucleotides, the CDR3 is TGTGCCAGCAGCTTGTTGACCGGGGAGCTGTTTTTT. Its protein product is CASSLLTGELFF.

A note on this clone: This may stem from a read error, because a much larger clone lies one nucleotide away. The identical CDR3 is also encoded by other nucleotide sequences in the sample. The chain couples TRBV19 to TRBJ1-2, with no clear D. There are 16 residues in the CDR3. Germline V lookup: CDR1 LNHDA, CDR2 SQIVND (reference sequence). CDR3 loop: CASSGPAFGDSYGYTF. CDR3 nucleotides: TGCGCCAGTAGTGGCCCCGCTTTTGGAGATTCCTATGGCTACACCTTC.

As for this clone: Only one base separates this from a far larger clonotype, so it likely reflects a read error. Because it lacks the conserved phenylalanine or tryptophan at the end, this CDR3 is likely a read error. As DNA, the CDR3 is TGTGCCTGGAGTCTTACCGCAACACTTGGCTACACCCTC. Its translation: CAWSLTATLGYTL. The gene calls are TRBV30 and TRBJ1-2; D gene ambiguous. The length of the CDR3 is 13 residues. The V gene's germline CDR1 is GTSNPN and CDR2 SVGIG (reference sequence). V was trimmed by 2 bases and J by 7 bases, leaving 14 bases between them.

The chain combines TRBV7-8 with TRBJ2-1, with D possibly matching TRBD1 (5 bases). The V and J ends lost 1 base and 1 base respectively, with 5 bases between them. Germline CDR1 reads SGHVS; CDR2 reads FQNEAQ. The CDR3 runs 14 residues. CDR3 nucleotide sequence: TGTGCCAGCAGCTTAGACAGGTCCTACAATGAGCAGTTCTTC. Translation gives CASSLDRSYNEQFF.

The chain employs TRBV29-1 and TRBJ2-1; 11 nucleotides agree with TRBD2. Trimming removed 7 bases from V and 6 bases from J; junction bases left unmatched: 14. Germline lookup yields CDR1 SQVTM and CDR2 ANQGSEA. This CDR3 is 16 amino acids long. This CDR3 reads CSAPIGGLAAGNEQFF. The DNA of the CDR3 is TGCAGCGCCCCCATAGGGGGACTAGCGGCCGGCAATGAGCAGTTCTTC.

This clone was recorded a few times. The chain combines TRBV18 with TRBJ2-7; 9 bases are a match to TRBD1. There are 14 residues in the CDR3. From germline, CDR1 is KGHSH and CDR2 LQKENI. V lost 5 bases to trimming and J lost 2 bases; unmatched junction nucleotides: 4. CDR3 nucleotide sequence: TGTGCCAGCTCATCCGGGACAGGGACCTACGAGCAGTACTTC. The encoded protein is CASSSGTGTYEQYF.

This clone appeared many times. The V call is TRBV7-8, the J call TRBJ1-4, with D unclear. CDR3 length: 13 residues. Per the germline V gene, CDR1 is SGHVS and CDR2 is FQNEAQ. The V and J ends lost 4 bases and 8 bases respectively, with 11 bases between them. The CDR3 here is CASSSTLGEKLFF. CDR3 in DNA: TGTGCCAGCAGCTCCACACTCGGAGAAAAACTGTTTTTT.

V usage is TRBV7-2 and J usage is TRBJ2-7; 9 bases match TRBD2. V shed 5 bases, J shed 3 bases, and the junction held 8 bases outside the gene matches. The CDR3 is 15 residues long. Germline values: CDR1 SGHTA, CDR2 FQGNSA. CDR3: CASSSSGTSLYEQYF. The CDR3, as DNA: TGTGCCAGCAGCAGTTCCGGGACTAGCCTCTACGAGCAGTACTTC.

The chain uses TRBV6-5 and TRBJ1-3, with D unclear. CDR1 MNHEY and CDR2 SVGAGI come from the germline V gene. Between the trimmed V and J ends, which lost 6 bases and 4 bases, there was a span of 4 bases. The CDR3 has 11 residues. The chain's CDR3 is CASRRGNTIYF. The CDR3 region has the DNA TGTGCCAGCAGACGAGGAAACACCATATATTTT.

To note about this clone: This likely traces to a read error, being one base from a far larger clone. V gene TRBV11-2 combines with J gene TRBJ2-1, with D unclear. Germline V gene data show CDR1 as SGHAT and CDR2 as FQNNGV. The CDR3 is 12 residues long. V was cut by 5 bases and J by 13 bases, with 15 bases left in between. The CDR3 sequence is CASSLQPRLQFF. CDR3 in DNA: TGTGCCAGCAGCCTACAACCCCGACTTCAGTTCTTC.

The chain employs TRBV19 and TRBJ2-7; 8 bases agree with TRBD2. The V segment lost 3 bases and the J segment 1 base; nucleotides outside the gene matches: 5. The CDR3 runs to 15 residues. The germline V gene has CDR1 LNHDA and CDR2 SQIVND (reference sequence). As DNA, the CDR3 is TGTGCCAGTAGTATTCGGGAGGGGCCTTCCTACGAGCAGTACTTC. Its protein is CASSIREGPSYEQYF.

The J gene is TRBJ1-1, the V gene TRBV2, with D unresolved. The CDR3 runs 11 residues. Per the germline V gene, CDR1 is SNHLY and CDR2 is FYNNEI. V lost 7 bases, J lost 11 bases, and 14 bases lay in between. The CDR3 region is CASMILGKAFF. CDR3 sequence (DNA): TGTGCCAGCATGATTCTAGGGAAGGCTTTCTTT.